The sequence of this TCR beta chain was determined in a study of T cell changes during pregnancy in multiple sclerosis. TCRdb keeps only in-frame clones here, not all; method: immunoSEQ multiplex PCR. Seen here are 70,000 to 90,000 clones, 80% to 95% observed once, and the top ten hold over 0.8%. Only one count was recorded for this clone. The CDR3 contains 15 residues. The V segment lost 4 bases and the J segment 3 bases; nucleotides outside the gene matches: 0. Germline V lookup: CDR1 SGHTA, CDR2 FQGNSA. The chain has TRBV7-2 and TRBJ2-5; TRBD2 agrees at 15 bases. This TCR derives from a female donor with multiple sclerosis, enrolled in a pregnancy study. Sequenced here: peripheral blood, sampled in the first trimester of pregnancy. CDR3 residues: CASSWTSGGEETQYF. CDR3 coding DNA: TGTGCCAGCAGCTGGACTAGCGGGGGGGAAGAGACCCAGTACTTC.